This TCR beta chain is drawn from a study of cytomegalovirus exposure and HLA in healthy donors. After removal of 4 bases from V and 3 bases from J, the junction contained 9 bases not matched to a gene. This CDR3 region has 15 residues. From germline, CDR1 is SGDLS and CDR2 YYNGEE. This clone was seen once. The PCR had 60 Vbeta and 13 Jbeta primers. Assay: immunoSEQ multiplex PCR; the TCRdb copy retains only in-frame clones and omits some. The data contain about 130,000 clones, about 74% of them singletons. The receptor's source is a man between 18 and 35 years old in good health and CMV-seropositive. The V call is TRBV9, the J call TRBJ1-2; 7 bases are a match to TRBD1. Sequencing was performed on PBMCs. The CDR3: CASSPHRDSHYGYTF. The CDR3 coding sequence is TGTGCCAGCAGCCCCCACCGGGACAGTCACTATGGCTACACCTTC.